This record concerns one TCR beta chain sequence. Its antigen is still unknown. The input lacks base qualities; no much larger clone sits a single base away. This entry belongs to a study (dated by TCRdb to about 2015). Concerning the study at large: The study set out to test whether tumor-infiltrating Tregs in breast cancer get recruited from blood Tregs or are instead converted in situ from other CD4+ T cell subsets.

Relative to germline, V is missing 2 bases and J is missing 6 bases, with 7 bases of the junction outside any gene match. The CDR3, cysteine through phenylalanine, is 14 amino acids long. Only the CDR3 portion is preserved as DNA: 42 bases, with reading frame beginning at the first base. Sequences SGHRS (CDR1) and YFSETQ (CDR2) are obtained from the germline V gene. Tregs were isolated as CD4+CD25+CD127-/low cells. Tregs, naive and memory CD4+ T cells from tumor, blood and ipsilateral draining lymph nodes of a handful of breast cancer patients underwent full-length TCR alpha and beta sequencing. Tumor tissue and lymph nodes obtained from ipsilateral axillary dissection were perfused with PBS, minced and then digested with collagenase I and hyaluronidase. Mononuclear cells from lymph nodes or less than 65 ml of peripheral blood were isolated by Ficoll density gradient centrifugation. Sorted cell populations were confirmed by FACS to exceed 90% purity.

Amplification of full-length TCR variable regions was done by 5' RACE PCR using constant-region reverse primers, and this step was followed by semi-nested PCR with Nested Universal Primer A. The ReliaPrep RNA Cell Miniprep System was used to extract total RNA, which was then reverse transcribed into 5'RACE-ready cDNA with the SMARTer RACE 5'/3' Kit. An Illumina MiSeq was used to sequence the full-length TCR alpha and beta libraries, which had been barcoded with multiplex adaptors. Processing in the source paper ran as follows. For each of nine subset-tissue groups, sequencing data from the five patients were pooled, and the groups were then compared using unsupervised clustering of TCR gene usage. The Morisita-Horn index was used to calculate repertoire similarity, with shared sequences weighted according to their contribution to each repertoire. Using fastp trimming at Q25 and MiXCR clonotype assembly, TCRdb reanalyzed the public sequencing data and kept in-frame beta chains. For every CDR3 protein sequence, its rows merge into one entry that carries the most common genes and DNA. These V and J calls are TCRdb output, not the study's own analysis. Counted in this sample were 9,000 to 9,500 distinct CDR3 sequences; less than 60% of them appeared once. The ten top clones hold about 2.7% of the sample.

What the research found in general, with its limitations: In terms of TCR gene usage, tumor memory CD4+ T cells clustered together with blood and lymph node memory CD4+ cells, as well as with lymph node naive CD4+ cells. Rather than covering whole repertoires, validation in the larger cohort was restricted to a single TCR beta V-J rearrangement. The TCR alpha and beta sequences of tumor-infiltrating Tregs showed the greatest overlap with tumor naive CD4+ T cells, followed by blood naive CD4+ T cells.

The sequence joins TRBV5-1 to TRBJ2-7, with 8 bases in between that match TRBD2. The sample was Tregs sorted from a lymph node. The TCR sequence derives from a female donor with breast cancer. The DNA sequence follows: TGCGCCAGCAGCTTCGGGGGGGAGAGGCGCGAGCAGTACTTC. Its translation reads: CASSFGGERREQYF. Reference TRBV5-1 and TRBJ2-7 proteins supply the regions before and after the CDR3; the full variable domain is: KAGVTQTPRYLIKTRGQQVTLSCSPISGHRSVSWYQQTPGQGLQFLFEYFSETQRNKGNFPGRFSGRQFSNSRSEMNVSTLELGDSALYLCASSFGGERREQYFGPGTRLTVT.